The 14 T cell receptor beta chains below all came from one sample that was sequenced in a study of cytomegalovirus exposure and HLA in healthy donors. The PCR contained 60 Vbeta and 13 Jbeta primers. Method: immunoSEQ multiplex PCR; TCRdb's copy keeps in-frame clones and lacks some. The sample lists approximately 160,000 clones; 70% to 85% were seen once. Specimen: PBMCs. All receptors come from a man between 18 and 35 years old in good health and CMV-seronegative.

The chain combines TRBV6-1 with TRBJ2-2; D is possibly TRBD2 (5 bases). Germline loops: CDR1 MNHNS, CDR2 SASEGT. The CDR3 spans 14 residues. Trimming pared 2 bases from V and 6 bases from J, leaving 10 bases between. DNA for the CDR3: TGTGCCAGCAGTGAATCACGAGGGTCCGGGGAGCTGTTTTTT. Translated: CASSESRGSGELFF.

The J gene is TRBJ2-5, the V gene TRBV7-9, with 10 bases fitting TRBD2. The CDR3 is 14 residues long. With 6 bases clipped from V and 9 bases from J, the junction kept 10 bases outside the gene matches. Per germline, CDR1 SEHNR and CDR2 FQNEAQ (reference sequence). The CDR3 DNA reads TGTGCCAGCAGTTTTAGCGGGAGGCTGGAGGCCCAGTACTTC. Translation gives CASSFSGRLEAQYF.

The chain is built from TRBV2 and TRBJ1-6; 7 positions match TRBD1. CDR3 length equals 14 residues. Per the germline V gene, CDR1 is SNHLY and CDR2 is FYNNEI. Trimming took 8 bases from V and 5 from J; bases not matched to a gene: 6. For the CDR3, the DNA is TGTGCCAGCGCGACCGACAGGGATAATTCACCCCTCCACTTT. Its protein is CASATDRDNSPLHF. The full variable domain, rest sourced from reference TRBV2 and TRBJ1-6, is EPEVTQTPSHQVTQMGQEVILRCVPISNHLYFYWYRQILGQKVEFLVSFYNNEISEKSEIFDDQFSVERPDGSNFTLKIRSTKLEDSAMYFCASATDRDNSPLHFGNGTRLTVT.

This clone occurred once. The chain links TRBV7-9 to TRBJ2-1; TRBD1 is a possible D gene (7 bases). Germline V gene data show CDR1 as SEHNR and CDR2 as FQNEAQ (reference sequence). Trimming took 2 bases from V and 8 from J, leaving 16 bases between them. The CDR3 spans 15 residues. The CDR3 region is CASSLLSGGYDEQFF. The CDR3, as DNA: TGTGCCAGCAGCTTATTATCAGGGGGGTACGATGAGCAGTTCTTC.

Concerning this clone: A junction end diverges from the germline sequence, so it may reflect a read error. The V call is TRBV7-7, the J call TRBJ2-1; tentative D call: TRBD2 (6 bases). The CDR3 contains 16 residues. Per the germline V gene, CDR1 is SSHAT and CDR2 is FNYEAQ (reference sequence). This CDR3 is CASSLGAGRRHNEQFF. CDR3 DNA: TGTGCTAGCAGCTTAGGAGCCGGGAGACGGCACAATGAGCAGTTCTTC.

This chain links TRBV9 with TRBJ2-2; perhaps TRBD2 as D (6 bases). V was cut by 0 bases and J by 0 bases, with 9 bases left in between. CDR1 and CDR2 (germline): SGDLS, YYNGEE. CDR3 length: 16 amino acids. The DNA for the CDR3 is TGTGCCAGCAGCGTAGTGGCGGGAACGAACACCGGGGAGCTGTTTTTT. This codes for CASSVVAGTNTGELFF.

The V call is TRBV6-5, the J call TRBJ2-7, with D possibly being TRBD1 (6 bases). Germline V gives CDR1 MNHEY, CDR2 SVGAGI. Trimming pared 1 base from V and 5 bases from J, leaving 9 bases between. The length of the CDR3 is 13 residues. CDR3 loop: CASSYYAGDEQYF. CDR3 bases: TGTGCCAGCAGTTACTATGCAGGGGACGAGCAGTACTTC.

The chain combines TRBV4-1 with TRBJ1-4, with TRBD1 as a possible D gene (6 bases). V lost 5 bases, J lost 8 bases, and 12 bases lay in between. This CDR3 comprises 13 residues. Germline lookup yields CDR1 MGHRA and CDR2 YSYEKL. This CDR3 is CASSSQGQEKLFF. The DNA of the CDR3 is TGCGCCAGCAGCTCACAGGGACAAGAAAAACTGTTTTTT.

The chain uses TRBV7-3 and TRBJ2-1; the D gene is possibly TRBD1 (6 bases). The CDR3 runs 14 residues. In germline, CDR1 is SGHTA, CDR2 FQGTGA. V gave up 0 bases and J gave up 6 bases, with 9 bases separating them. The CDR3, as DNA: TGTGCCAGCAGCTTAACTTTAGGGGGCAATGAGCAGTTCTTC. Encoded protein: CASSLTLGGNEQFF.

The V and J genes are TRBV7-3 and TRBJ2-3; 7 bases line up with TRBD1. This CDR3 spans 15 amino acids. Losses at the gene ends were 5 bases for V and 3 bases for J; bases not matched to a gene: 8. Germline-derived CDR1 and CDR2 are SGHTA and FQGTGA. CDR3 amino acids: CASSRSGTVTDTQYF. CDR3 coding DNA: TGTGCCAGCAGCCGATCGGGGACAGTGACAGATACGCAGTATTTT. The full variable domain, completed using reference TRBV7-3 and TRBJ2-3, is GAGVSQTPSNKVTEKGKYVELRCDPISGHTALYWYRQSLGQGPEFLIYFQGTGAADDSGLPNDRFFAVRPEGSVSTLKIQRTERGDSAVYLCASSRSGTVTDTQYFGPGTRLTVL.

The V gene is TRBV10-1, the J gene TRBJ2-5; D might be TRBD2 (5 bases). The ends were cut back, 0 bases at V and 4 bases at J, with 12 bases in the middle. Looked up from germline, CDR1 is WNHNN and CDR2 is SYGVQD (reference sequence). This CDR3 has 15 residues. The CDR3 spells CASSESREGRETQYF. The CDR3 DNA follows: TGCGCCAGCAGTGAGTCTCGGGAAGGGCGAGAGACCCAGTACTTC.

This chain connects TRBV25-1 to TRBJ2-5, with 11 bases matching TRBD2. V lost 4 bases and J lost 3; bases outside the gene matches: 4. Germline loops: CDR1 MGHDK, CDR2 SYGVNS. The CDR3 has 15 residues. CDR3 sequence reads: CASSASGGPEETQYF. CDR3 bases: TGTGCCAGCAGTGCTAGCGGGGGGCCGGAAGAGACCCAGTACTTC.

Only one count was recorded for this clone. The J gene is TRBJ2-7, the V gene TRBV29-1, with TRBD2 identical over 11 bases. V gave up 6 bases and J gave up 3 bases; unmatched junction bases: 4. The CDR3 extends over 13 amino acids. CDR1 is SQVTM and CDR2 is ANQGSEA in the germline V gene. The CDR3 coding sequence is TGCAGCGTAGGGACTAGCGGATACTACGAGCAGTACTTC. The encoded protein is CSVGTSGYYEQYF.

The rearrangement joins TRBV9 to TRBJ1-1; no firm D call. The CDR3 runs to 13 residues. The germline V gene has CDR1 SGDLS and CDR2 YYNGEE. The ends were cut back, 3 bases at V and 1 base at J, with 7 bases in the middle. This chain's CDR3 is CASSGRPNTEAFF. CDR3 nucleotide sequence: TGTGCCAGCAGCGGGAGGCCGAACACTGAAGCTTTCTTT.